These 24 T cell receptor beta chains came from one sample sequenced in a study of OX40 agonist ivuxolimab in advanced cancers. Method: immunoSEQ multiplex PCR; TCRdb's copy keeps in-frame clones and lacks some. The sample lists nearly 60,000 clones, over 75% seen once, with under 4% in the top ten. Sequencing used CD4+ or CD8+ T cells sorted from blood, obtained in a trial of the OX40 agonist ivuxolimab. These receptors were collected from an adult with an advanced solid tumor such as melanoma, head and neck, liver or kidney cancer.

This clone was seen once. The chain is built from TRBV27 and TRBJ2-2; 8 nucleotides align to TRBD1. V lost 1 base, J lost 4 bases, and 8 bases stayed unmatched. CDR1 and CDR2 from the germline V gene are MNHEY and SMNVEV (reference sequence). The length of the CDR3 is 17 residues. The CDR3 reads CASSLWTGPLSTGELFF. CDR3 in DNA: TGTGCCAGCAGTTTATGGACAGGGCCGTTAAGCACCGGGGAGCTGTTTTTT.

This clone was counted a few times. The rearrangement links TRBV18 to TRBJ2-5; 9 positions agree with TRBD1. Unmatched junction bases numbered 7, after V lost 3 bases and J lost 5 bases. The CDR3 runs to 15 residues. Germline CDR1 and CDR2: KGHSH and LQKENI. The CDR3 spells CASSPGQGRVETQYF. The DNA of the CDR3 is TGTGCCAGCTCACCGGGACAGGGCAGGGTCGAGACCCAGTACTTC.

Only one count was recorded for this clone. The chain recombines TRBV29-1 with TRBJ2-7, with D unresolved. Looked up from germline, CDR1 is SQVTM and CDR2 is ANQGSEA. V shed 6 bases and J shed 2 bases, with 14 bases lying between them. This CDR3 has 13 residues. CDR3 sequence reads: CSVAAAATYEQYF. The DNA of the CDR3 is TGCAGCGTCGCTGCAGCAGCTACCTACGAGCAGTACTTC.

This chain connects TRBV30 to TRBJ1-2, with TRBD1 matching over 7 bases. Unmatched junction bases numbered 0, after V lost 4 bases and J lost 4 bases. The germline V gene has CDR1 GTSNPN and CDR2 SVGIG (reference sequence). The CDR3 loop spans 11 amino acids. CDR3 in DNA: TGTGCCTGGACAGGGGGCTATGGCTACACCTTC. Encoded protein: CAWTGGYGYTF.

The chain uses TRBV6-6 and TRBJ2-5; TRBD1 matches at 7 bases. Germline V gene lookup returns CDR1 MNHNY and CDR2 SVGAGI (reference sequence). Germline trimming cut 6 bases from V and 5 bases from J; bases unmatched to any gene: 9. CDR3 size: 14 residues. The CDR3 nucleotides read TGTGCCAGCAGATCGGGACAGCTTCGGGAGACCCAGTACTTC. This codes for CASRSGQLRETQYF.

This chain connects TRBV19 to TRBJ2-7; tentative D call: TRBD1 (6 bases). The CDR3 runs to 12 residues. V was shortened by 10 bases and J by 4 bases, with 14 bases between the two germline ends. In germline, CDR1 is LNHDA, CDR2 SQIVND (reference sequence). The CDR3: CATTNTGYEQYF. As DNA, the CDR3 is TGTGCCACCACAAACACAGGGTACGAGCAGTACTTC.

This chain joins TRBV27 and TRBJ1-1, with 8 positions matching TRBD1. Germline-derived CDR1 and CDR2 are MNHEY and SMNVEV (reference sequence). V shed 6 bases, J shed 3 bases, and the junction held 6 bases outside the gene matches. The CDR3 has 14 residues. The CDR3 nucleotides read TGTGCCAGCAGACATTACAGGGGGGACACTGAAGCTTTCTTT. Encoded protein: CASRHYRGDTEAFF.

The CDR3 region has the DNA TGTGCCAGCAGCGGCCGGGAGCTGGGGGGAACCCAGTACTTC. Residues: CASSGRELGGTQYF. The genes are TRBV7-8 and TRBJ2-5, with D possibly matching TRBD2 (6 bases). This CDR3 has 14 amino acids. Germline values: CDR1 SGHVS, CDR2 FQNEAQ. V shed 5 bases and J shed 8 bases, with 18 bases lying between them.

CDR3 sequence (DNA): TGTGCCAGCAGCTTAGATCCGGACAGCCAATCTTACTTC. Residues: CASSLDPDSQSYF. The gene calls are TRBV7-9 and TRBJ2-7; a weak D match, TRBD1 (6 bases). The CDR3 is made up of 13 amino acids. The V gene's germline CDR1 is SEHNR and CDR2 FQNEAQ (reference sequence). V was pared by 1 base and J by 13 bases, with 17 bases between.

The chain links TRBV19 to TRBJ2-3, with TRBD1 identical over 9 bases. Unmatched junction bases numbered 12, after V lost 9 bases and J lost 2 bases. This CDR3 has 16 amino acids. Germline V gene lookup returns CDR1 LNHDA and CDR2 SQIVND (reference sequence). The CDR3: CASTDHGTGNTDTQYF. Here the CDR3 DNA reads TGTGCCAGCACCGATCACGGGACAGGGAACACAGATACGCAGTATTTT.

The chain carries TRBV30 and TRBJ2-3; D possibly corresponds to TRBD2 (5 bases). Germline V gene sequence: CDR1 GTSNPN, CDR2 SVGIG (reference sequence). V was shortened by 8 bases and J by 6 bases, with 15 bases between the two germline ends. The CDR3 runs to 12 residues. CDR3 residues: CASTPGSDTQYF. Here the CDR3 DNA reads TGTGCCAGCACTCCGGGGTCTGATACGCAGTATTTT.

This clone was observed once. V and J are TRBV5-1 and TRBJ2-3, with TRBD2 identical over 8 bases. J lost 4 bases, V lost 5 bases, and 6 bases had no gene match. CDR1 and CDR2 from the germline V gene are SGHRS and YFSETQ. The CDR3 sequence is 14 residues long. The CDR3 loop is CASRERELSDTQYF. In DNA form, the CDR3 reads TGCGCCAGCAGAGAGCGGGAGCTGTCAGATACGCAGTATTTT. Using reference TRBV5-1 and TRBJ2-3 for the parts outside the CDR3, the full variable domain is KAGVTQTPRYLIKTRGQQVTLSCSPISGHRSVSWYQQTPGQGLQFLFEYFSETQRNKGNFPGRFSGRQFSNSRSEMNVSTLELGDSALYLCASRERELSDTQYFGPGTRLTVL.

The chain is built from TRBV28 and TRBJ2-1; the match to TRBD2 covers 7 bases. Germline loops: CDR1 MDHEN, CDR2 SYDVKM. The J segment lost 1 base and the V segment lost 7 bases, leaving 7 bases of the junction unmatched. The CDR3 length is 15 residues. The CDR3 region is CASKAGELSYNEQFF. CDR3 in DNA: TGTGCCAGCAAGGCGGGAGAGTTATCCTACAATGAGCAGTTCTTC.

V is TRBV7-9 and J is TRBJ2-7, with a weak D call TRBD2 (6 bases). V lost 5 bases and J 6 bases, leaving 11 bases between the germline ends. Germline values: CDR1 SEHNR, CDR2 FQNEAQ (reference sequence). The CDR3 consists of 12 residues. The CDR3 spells CASSPTGVEQYF. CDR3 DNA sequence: TGTGCCAGCAGCCCAACGGGGGTCGAGCAGTACTTC.

CDR3 in DNA: TGTGCCAGCAGTTATGGGGGCTACGAGCAGTACTTC. It encodes CASSYGGYEQYF. V and J are TRBV5-4 and TRBJ2-7, with D perhaps matching TRBD1 or TRBD2 (5 bases each). Germline CDR1 and CDR2: SGHNT and YYREEE (reference sequence). V dropped 5 bases and J dropped 3 bases, with 9 bases sitting between them. This CDR3 is built from 12 residues. Filled out from reference TRBV5-4 and TRBJ2-7, the complete variable domain reads ETGVTQSPTHLIKTRGQQVTLRCSSQSGHNTVSWYQQALGQGPQFIFQYYREEENGRGNFPPRFSGLQFPNYSSELNVNALELDDSALYLCASSYGGYEQYFGPGTRLTVT.

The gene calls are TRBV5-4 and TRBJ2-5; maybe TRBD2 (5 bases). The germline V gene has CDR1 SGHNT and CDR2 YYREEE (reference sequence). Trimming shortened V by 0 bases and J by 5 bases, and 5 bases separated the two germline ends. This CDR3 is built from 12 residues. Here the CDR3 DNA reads TGTGCCAGCAGCTTGGCGGGGGAGACCCAGTACTTC. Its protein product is CASSLAGETQYF.

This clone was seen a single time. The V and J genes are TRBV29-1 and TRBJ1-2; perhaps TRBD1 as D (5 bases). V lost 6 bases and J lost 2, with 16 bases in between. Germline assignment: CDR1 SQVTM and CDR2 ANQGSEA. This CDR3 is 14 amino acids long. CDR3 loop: CSVQPGTANYGYTF. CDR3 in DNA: TGCAGCGTGCAACCCGGGACTGCCAACTATGGCTACACCTTC.

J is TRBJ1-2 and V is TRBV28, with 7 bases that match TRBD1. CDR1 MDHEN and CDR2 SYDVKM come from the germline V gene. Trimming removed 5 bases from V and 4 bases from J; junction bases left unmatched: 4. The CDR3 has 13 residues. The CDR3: CASSEGQTYGYTF. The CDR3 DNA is TGTGCCAGCAGTGAGGGACAGACCTATGGCTACACCTTC.

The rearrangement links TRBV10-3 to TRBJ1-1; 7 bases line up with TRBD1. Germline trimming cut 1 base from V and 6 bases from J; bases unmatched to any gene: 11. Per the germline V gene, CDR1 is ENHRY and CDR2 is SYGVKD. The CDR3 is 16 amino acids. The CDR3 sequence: CAISEFAGQQASEAFF. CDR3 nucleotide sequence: TGTGCCATCAGTGAGTTTGCGGGACAGCAAGCATCTGAAGCTTTCTTT.

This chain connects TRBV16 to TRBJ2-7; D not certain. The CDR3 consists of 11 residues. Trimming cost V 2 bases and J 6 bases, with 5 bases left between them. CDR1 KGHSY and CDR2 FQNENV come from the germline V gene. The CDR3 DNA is TGTGCCAGCAGCCAAGCGGCCGAGCAGTACTTC. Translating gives CASSQAAEQYF.

The DNA of the CDR3 is TGTGCCAGCAGCTTCCGGGACAGGGTCTACTATGGCTACACCTTC. Translated, it gives CASSFRDRVYYGYTF. The V and J genes are TRBV7-2 and TRBJ1-2; 9 bases align to TRBD1. Trimming cost V 3 bases and J 3 bases; bases outside gene matches: 5. Germline CDR1 is SGHTA and CDR2 is FQGNSA. The CDR3 is made up of 15 amino acids.

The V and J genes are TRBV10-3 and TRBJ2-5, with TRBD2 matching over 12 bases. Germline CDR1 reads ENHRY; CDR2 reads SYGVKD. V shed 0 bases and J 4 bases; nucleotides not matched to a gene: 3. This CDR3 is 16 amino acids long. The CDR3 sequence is CAISESTSGSLETQYF. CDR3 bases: TGTGCCATCAGTGAGTCGACTAGCGGGAGTTTAGAGACCCAGTACTTC.

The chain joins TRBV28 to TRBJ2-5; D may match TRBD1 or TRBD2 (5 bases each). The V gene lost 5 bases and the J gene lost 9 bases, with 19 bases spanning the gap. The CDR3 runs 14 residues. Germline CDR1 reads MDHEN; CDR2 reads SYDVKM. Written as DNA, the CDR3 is TGTGCCAGCAGTGGGGGAGTGAGTCTGTTTGCCCAGTACTTC. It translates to CASSGGVSLFAQYF. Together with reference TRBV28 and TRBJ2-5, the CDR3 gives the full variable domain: DVKVTQSSRYLVKRTGEKVFLECVQDMDHENMFWYRQDPGLGLRLIYFSYDVKMKEKGDIPEGYSVSREKKERFSLILESASTNQTSMYLCASSGGVSLFAQYFGPGTRLLVL.

The CDR3 loop reads CASNDRADEQYF. The DNA for the CDR3 is TGTGCCAGCAACGACAGGGCTGACGAGCAGTACTTC. The chain joins TRBV19 to TRBJ2-7; 7 nucleotides line up with TRBD1. The CDR3 is 12 amino acids. The germline V gene encodes CDR1 LNHDA and CDR2 SQIVND (reference sequence). With 9 bases clipped from V and 5 bases from J, the junction kept 7 bases outside the gene matches.